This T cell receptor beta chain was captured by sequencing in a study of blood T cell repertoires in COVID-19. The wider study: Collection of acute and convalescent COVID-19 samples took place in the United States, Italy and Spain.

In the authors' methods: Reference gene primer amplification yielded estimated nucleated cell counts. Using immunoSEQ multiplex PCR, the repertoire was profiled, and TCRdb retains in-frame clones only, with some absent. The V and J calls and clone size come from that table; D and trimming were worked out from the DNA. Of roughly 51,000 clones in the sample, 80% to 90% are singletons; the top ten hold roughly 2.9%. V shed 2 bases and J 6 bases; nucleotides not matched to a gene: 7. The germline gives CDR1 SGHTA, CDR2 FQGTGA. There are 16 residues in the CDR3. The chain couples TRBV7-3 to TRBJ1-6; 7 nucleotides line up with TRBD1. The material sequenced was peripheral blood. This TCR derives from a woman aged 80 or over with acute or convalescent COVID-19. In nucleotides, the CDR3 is TGTGCCAGCAGCTTAGGTCCCGGGACAGTTAATTCACCCCTCCACTTT. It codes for CASSLGPGTVNSPLHF. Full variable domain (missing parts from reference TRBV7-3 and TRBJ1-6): GAGVSQTPSNKVTEKGKYVELRCDPISGHTALYWYRQSLGQGPEFLIYFQGTGAADDSGLPNDRFFAVRPEGSVSTLKIQRTERGDSAVYLCASSLGPGTVNSPLHFGNGTRLTVT.